The present TCR beta chain was sequenced within a study of post-analysis software for immune sequencing data. About the research overall: Both relapsing-remitting and secondary progressive multiple sclerosis featured among the disease courses, as did progressive-relapsing multiple sclerosis.

Tagging with unique molecular identifiers was a feature of the TCR beta cDNA libraries. It was from roughly 1 to 10 million T cells that some 500,000 cDNA molecules came. Via MiXCR, TCRdb re-called the PCR reads, giving one row per CDR3 protein. Of roughly 870,000 distinct CDR3 sequences listed, roughly half are singletons. Study results and caveats: Patients with multiple sclerosis recorded significantly lower normalized Chao1 diversity than controls, the study found. By F measure, samples from a shared preparation batch strongly co-clustered. Elevated frequency relative to controls characterized roughly 5 TRBV segments in patients, TRBV5-6, TRBV5-1 and TRBV20-1 among them.

CDR1 is SGHRS and CDR2 is YFSETQ in the germline V gene. The CDR3 is made up of 16 amino acids. The V and J ends lost 3 bases and 5 bases, in that order; junction bases with no gene match: 7. Notes on this clonotype: What it recognizes is unknown.

The chain joins TRBV5-1 to TRBJ2-2; TRBD2 agrees at 10 bases. This clonotype originated in a girl aged 10 to 17 with multiple sclerosis. The sequenced sample consisted of blood. CDR3 nucleotides: TGCGCCAGCAGCTCGGAAGCGGGGGGGCTTACCGGGGAGCTGTTTTTT. Its protein is CASSSEAGGLTGELFF.